This T cell receptor (beta chain) was found in a study of a mutant IDH1 vaccine in newly diagnosed glioma. Study-level background: Investigators started vaccination 4-6 weeks after radiotherapy alone, or with temozolomide cycles. Patients were pretreated with radiotherapy, temozolomide, or both, mostly both. Overall study findings and caveats: Pseudoprogression appeared independent of alterations in top peripheral clonotypes.

The time point is: week 47, end of study. Vaccinated patients received 300 ug of mutant IDH1 20-mer peptide per dose, with topical imiquimod. Assay: immunoSEQ multiplex PCR; the TCRdb copy retains only in-frame clones and omits some. Of about 94,000 clones in the sample, over 85% were seen once. On this clone: Antigen unknown.

Germline V gene lookup returns CDR1 MNHEY and CDR2 SVGAGI. This CDR3 contains 15 residues. V lost 2 bases and J 5 bases, leaving 12 bases between the germline ends. The receptor's source is a woman in her 50s with glioma. The specimen comprised PBMCs, sampled from a glioma patient whose treatment included an IDH1 peptide vaccine. The chain carries TRBV6-5 and TRBJ2-2, with D possibly being TRBD2 (6 bases). CDR3 bases: TGTGCCAGCAGTTACAAAGCGGAGGGGACCGGGGAGCTGTTTTTT. This gives the protein CASSYKAEGTGELFF.